The subject of this entry is one TCR beta chain. Antigen unknown. CD4+ T cells from unexposed donors were obtained before the COVID-19 pandemic (2011-2018). Isolation of CD4+ T cells took place after about 9 days in culture. Unexposed-donor CD4+ T cells were probed with SARS-CoV-2 S/N and four cold-coronavirus spikes, cells permitting. Each well had about 2.1 million PBMCs in 5% human AB serum with IL-2. This sample was taken from a study of CD4 T cells in relation to SARS-CoV-2 and coronaviruses. Study-wide context: PBMCs were cultured with antigen for roughly 11 days before TCR beta sequencing. No peptide or an HIV-1 Nef peptide pool served as negative control.

Profiling relied on immunoSEQ multiplex PCR, and the TCRdb table lists in-frame clones only, not all of them. Of 15,000 or so clones listed, 82% are singletons. The germline gives CDR1 SGDLS, CDR2 YYNGEE. Trimming removed 0 bases at V and 0 bases at J, with 4 bases between. This CDR3 has 13 residues. Source material: CD4+ T cells from PBMCs, cultured in vitro. The origin of this receptor is a human donor in good health. This rearrangement joins TRBV9 to TRBJ2-7; D not certain. The chain's CDR3 is CASSVADSYEQYF. The CDR3 DNA reads TGTGCCAGCAGCGTAGCAGACTCCTACGAGCAGTACTTC.